Included here is one TCR beta chain sequence, with context. It lacks a known antigen. No much larger clone exists at a distance of one base, and base qualities are not known. The germline ends are 9 bases apart after V is trimmed by 5 bases and J by 0 bases. Counted from cysteine to phenylalanine, this CDR3 has 14 amino acids. Solely the CDR3 DNA is kept, with 42 bases framed from the first base. In the germline V gene, CDR1 corresponds to SNHLY and CDR2 to FYNNEI. The sequencing machine was an Illumina HiSeq 1500. TCRdb cleaned the public reads at Q25 with fastp, built clones with MiXCR and kept in-frame beta chains. Rows are unified per CDR3 protein, each entry keeping the most common DNA and genes. In this sample the table shows 150,000 to 200,000 distinct CDR3 sequences, about 20% of which occur a single time. The ten largest account for around 2.7% of the sample. The sample comes from a study of T cell repertoires in cytomegalovirus infection (dated by TCRdb to the late 2010s). Looking at the study overall: Donor HLA type was relevant to the analysis, because carriage of CMV infection together with the matching HLA type was indicated by public TCR beta signatures.

General study outcomes and caveats: The ex vivo response was dominated by HLA-C-restricted CMV-specific TCR beta clonotypes, and the single most frequent clonotype in two of eight donors was supplied by these HLA-C-restricted clonotypes. Cumulative frequency of public TCR beta family members discriminated carriers of CMV infection plus the relevant HLA type in this cohort and an independent approximately 370-donor cohort.

The rearrangement joined TRBV2 to TRBJ2-3, with a tentative D gene TRBD1 over 6 matching bases. Sample: PBMCs. The sequence was obtained from a human donor in good health (CMV status not recorded). Some clones in this sample may be carry-over from other donors' samples. The CDR3 reads as follows: CASSSDRSTDTQYF. The sequence in DNA is TGTGCCAGCAGTTCGGACAGAAGCACAGATACGCAGTATTTT.